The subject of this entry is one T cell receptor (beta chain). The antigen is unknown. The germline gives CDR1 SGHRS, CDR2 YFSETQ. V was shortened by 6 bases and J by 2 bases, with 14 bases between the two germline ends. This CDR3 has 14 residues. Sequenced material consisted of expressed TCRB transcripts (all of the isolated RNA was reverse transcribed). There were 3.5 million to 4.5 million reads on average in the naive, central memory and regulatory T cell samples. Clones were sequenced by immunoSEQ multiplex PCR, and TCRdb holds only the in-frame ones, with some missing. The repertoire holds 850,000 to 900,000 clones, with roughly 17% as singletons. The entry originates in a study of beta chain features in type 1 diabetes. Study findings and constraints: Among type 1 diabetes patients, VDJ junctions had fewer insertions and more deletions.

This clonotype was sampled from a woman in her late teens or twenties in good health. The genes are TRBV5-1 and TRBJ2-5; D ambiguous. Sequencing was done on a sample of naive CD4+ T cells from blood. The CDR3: CASKEGGSQETQYF. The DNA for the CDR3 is TGCGCCAGCAAGGAAGGTGGCAGTCAAGAGACCCAGTACTTC.